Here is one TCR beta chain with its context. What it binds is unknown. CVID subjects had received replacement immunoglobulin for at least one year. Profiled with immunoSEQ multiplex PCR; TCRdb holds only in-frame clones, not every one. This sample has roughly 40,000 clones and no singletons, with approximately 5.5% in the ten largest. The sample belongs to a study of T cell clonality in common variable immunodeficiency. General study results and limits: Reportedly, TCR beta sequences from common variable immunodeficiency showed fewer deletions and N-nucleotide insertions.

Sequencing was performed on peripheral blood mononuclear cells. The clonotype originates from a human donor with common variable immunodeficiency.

CDR3 bases read: TGTGCCAGCAGCTTAGTTATAGCGGGGGGGCTCCACGAG. Protein: CASSLVIAGGLHE. The CDR3 as a whole reads CASSLVIAGGLHEQYF. The rearrangement joins TRBV7-8 to TRBJ2-7; TRBD2 matches 11 bases. The read terminates 3 residues ahead of where the CDR3 ends, so the germline J gene completes it. Trimming took 1 base from V and 5 from J; bases not matched to a gene: 7. Germline V gene data show CDR1 as SGHVS and CDR2 as FQNEAQ. The length of the CDR3 is 16 residues.